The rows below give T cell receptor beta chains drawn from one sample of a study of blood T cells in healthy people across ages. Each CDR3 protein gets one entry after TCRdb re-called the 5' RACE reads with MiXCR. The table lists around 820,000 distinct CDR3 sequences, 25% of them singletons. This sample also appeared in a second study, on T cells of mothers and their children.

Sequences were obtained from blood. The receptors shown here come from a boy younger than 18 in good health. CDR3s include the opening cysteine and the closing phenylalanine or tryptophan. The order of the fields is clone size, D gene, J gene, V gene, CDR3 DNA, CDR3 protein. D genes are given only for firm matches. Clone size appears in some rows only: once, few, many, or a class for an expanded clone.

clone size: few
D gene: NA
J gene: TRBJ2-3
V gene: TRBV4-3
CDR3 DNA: TGCGCCAGCAGCGAGGGAGGCTCTAGCACAGATACGCAGTATTTT
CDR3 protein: CASSEGGSSTDTQYF

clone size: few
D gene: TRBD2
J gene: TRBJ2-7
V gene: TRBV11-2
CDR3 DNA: TGTGCCAGCAGCTTACGGGTTGGCTTAGCGGGATCCTACTACGAGCAGTACTTC
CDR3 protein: CASSLRVGLAGSYYEQYF

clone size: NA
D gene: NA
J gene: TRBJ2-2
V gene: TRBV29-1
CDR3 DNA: TGCAGCGCTAGGACAGTAACCGGGGAGCTGTTTTTT
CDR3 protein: CSARTVTGELFF

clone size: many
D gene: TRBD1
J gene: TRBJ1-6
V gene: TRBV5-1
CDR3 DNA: TGTGCCAGCAGCCCGGGACAGGGTAATTCACCCCTCCACTTT
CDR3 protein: CASSPGQGNSPLHF

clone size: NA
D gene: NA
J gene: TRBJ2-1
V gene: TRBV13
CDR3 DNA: TGTGCCAGCAAAAACAGGATCTCCTACAATGAGCAGTTCTTC
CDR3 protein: CASKNRISYNEQFF

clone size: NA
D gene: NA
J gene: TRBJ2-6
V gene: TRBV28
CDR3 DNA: TGTGCCAGCACTTCGCTCGCAGCTGGGGCCAACGTCCTGACTTTC
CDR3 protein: CASTSLAAGANVLTF

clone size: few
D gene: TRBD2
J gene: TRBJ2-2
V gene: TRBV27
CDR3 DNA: TGTGCCAGCAGTTACTCCGGGACTAGCCGGTCCGGGGAGCTGTTTTTT
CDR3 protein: CASSYSGTSRSGELFF

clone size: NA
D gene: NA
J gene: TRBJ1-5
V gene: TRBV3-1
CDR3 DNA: TGTGCCAGCCAGGGACAAGCACATAGCAATCAGCCCCAGCATTTT
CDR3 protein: CASQGQAHSNQPQHF

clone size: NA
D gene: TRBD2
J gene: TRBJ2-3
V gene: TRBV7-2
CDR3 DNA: TGTGCCAGCAGCTTAGCGTTGGGCGGGGGGAACCTCACAGATACGCAGTATTTT
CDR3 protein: CASSLALGGGNLTDTQYF

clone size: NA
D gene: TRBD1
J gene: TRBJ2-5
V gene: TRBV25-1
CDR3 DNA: TGTGCCAGCAGTGAATCGGATGACAGGGGAGAGACCCAGTACTTC
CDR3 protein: CASSESDDRGETQYF

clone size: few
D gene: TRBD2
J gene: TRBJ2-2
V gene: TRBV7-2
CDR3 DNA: TGTGCCAGCAGCGCGCGCATAGCGGGGAAGAACACCGGGGAGCTGTTTTTT
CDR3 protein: CASSARIAGKNTGELFF

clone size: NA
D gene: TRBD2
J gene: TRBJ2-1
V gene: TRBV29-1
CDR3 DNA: TGCAGCGTAAGCGGGGTCGGCTCCTACAATGAGCAGTTCTTC
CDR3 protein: CSVSGVGSYNEQFF

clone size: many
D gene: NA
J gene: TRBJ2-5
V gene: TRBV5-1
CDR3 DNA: TGCGCCTCCATGCCCGGGGCAGAAGAGACCCAGTACTTC
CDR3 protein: CASMPGAEETQYF

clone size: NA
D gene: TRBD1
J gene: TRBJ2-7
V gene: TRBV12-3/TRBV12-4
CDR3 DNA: TGTGCCAGCACCTCCCGCCCGGGACAGGGGGCCTACGAGCAGTACTTC
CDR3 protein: CASTSRPGQGAYEQYF

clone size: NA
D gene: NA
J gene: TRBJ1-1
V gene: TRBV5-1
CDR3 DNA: TGCGCCAGCAGCTTGGTGGGTTCTGGGAACACTGAAGCTTTCTTT
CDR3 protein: CASSLVGSGNTEAFF

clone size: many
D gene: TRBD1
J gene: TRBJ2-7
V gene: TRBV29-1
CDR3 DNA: TGCAGCGTTGAACGGCTCGACAGGGTTAGCGAGCAGTACTTC
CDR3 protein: CSVERLDRVSEQYF

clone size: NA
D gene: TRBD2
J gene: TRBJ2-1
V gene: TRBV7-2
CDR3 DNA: TGTGCCAGCAGCTTAGTCGGGGGGGGGCCGGGAAATGAGCAGTTCTTC
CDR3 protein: CASSLVGGGPGNEQFF

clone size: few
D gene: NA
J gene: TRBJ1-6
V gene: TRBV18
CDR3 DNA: TGTGCCAGCTCACCAGAGGCCAGGGGATATAATTCACCCCTCCACTTT
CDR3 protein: CASSPEARGYNSPLHF

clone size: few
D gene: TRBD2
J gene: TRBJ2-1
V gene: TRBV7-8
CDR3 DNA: TGTGCCAGCAGCTTATGGGCGGGGGGGTCCTACAATGAGCAGTTCTTC
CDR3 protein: CASSLWAGGSYNEQFF

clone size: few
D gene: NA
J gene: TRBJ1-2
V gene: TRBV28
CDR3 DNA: TGTGCCAGCAGTGGTTTAGGTGACTATGGCTACACCTTC
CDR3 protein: CASSGLGDYGYTF

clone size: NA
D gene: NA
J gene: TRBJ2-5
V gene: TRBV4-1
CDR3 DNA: TGCGCCAGCAGCCAAGTCGTGGGGGGGGCCATTCAGGAGACCCAGTACTTC
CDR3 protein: CASSQVVGGAIQETQYF

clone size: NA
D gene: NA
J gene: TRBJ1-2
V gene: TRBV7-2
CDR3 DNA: TGTGCCAGCAGCTTAGTTGAGATGGGATACACCTTC
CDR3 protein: CASSLVEMGYTF

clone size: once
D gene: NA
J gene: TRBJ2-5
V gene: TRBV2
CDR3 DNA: TGTGCCAGCATCCAGGGTAACCAAGAGACCCAGTACTTC
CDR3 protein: CASIQGNQETQYF

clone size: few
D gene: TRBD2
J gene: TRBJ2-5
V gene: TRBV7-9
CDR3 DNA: TGTGCCTGCAGCTTTAGGGGACTAGCCGACCAAGAGACCCAGTACTTC
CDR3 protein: CACSFRGLADQETQYF

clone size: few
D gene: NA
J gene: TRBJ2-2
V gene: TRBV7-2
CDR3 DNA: TGTGCCGGGCAGGGTTACACCGGGGAGCTGTTTTTT
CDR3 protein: CAGQGYTGELFF

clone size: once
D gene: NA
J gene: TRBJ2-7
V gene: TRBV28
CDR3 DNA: TGTGCCAGCACCTTCGAGGGAGGTACAGCGCAGTACTTC
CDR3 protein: CASTFEGGTAQYF

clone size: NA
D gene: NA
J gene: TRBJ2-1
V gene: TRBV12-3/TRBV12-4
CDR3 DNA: TGTGCCAGCAGTGCCGACATAGGAGCCTACAATGAGCAGTTCTTC
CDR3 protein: CASSADIGAYNEQFF

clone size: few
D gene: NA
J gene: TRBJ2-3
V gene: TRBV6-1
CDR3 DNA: TGTGCCAGCAGTGTCGGGACACCCAGCACAGATACGCAGTATTTT
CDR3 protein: CASSVGTPSTDTQYF

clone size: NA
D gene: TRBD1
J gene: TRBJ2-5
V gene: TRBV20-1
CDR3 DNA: TGCAGTGCTGGCCGGACAGGGGTGGAGACCCAGTACTTC
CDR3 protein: CSAGRTGVETQYF

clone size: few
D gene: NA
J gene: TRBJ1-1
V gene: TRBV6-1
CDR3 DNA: TGTGCCAGCAGCCGGGGGAACAAGGGTCGGGACACTGAAGCTTTCTTT
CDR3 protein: CASSRGNKGRDTEAFF

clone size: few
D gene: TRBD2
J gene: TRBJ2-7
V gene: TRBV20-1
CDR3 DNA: TGCAGTGCTATCAGCGGGACTAACCCCTACGAGCAGTACTTC
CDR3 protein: CSAISGTNPYEQYF

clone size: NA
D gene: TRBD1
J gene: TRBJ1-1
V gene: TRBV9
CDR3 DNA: TGTGCCAGCAGCGGGGACAGTGAAGCTTTCTTT
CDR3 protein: CASSGDSEAFF

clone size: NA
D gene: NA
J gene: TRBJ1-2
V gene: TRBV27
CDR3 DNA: TGTGCCAGCAGTTTAGTATCCGGATTCGATGGCTACACCTTC
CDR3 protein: CASSLVSGFDGYTF

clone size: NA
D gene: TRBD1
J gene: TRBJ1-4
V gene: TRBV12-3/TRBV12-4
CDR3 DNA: TGTGCCAGCAGTTTCGGAATGGGGCAGGGGGAAGAAAAACTGTTTTTT
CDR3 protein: CASSFGMGQGEEKLFF

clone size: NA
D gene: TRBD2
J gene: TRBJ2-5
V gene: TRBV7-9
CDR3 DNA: TGTGCCAGCAGCCCGTATATGACTAGCGGGGTGGGAGAGACCCAGTACTTC
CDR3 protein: CASSPYMTSGVGETQYF

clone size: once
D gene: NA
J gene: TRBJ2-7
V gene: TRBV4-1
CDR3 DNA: TGCGCCAGCAGCAAAGACCGGGCCTCCGGCGAGCAGTACTTC
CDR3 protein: CASSKDRASGEQYF

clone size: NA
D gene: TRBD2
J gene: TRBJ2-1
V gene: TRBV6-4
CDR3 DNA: TGTGCCAGCAGTGACTCGGAGTTTGGGACTAGCGGGGGGCTGGAAACCCATGAGCAGTTCTTC
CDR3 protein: CASSDSEFGTSGGLETHEQFF

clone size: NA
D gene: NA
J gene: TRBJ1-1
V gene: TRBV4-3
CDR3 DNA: TGCGCCAGCAGCCAAGGTATGTCTGTGAGGCCTGAAGCTTTCTTT
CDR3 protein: CASSQGMSVRPEAFF

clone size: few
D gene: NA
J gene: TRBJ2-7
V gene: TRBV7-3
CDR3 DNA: TGTGCCAGCAGCTTGGACGGAGCGCATGCGGCCTACGAGCAGTACTTC
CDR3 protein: CASSLDGAHAAYEQYF

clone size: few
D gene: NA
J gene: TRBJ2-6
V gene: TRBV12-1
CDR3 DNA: TGTGCCAGCAGCCGTGGACAGGGGGCTCGTGGGGCCAACGTCCTGACTTTC
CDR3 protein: CASSRGQGARGANVLTF

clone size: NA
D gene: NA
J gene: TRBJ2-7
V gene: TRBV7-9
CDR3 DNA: TGTGCCAGCAGCCCTATGACTCCGGGCGACGAGCAGTACTTC
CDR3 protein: CASSPMTPGDEQYF

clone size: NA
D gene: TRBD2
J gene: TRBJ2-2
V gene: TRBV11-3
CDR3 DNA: TGTGCCAGCAGCTTAGGGTCCTCTAGCGGGAGAGACACCGGGGAGCTGTTTTTT
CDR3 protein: CASSLGSSSGRDTGELFF

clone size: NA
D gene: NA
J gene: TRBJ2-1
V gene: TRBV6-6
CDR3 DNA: TGTGCCAGCAGTTACAATGCCGTTGAGCAGTTCTTC
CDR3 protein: CASSYNAVEQFF

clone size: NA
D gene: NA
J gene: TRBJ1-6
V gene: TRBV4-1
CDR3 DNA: TGCGCCAGCAGCCCACAAATCAATTCGCCCCTCCACTTT
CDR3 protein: CASSPQINSPLHF

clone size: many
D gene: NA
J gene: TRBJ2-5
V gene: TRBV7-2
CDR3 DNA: TGTGCCAGCAGCTTAGATGGGGGGACAGAGACCCAGTACTTC
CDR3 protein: CASSLDGGTETQYF

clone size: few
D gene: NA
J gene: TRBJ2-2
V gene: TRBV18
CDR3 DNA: TGTGCCAGCACACCGGGACTGATGAGGACCGGGGAGCTGTTTTTT
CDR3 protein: CASTPGLMRTGELFF

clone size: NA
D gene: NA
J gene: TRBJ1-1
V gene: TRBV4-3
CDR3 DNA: TGCGCCAGCAGCCCGGGGGTGAGGGCTGACTCTGAAGCTTTCTTT
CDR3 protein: CASSPGVRADSEAFF

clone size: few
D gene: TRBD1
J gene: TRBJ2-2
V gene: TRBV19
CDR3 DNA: TGTGCCAGCAGAATCGGGACAGGGAGCGCCGGGGAGCTGTTTTTT
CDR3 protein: CASRIGTGSAGELFF

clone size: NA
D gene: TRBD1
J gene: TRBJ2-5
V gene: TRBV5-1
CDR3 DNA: TGCGCCAGCAGCTCGGGACAGGTCCAAGAGACCCAGTACTTC
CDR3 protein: CASSSGQVQETQYF

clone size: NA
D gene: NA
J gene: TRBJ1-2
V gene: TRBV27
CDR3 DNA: TGTGCCAACGGGACCCCGGGTTATGGCTACACCTTC
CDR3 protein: CANGTPGYGYTF

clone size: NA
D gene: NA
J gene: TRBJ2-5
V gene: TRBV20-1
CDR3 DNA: TGCAGTGCTAAGACAGATAAGGAGACCCAGTACTTC
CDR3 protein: CSAKTDKETQYF